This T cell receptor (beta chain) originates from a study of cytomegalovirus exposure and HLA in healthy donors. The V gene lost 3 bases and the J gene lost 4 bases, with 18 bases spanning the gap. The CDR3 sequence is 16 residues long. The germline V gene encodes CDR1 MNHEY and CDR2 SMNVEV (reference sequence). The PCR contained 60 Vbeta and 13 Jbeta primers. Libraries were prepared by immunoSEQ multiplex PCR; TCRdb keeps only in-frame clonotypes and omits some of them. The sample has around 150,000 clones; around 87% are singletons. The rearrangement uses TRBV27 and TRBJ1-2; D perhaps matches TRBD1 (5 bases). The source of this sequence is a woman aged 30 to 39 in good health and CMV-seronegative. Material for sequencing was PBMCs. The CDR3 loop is CASSFRVSNLSYGYTF. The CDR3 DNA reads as TGTGCCAGCAGTTTCAGGGTCTCAAATCTTTCCTATGGCTACACCTTC.